The 5 T cell receptor beta chains in this list originate from one sample, sequenced in a study of shared clonotypes between healthy human individuals. Here immunoSEQ multiplex PCR was the method, and the copy in TCRdb shows in-frame clones only, minus some. The sample has 1 million to 1.2 million clones, approximately 75% seen once. The specimen sequenced was memory CD4+ T cells from PBMCs. As to subset: CD45RA-negative fraction. These receptors all come from a man aged 18 to 30 in good health. Some clones in this sample may be carry-over from other donors' samples.

CDR3 residues: CASSPRTTEAFF. As DNA, the CDR3 is TGTGCCAGCAGCCCTCGTACCACTGAAGCTTTCTTT. The rearrangement links TRBV7-9 to TRBJ1-1; D ambiguous. The CDR3 loop spans 12 amino acids. Trimming took off 5 bases at V and 4 bases at J, with 8 bases between the two ends. Germline V lookup: CDR1 SEHNR, CDR2 FQNEAQ (reference sequence).

This clone was detected a few times. The V and J genes are TRBV7-2 and TRBJ1-2; a weak D match, TRBD1 (5 bases). There are 17 residues in the CDR3. V lost 1 base to trimming and J lost 4 bases, with 19 bases between them. Germline assignment: CDR1 SGHTA and CDR2 FQGNSA. CDR3 in DNA: TGTGCCAGCAGCTTAGAGAGGGGAGCCCCTTCTTCCTATGGCTACACCTTC. It encodes CASSLERGAPSSYGYTF.

This rearrangement joins TRBV11-2 to TRBJ2-7; a possible D gene is TRBD1 (6 bases). The CDR3 spans 15 residues. Germline V gene lookup returns CDR1 SGHAT and CDR2 FQNNGV. V was shortened by 3 bases and J by 7 bases, with 19 bases between the two germline ends. The CDR3 nucleotides are TGTGCCAGCAGCTTCTCGGGAACTCAGGGGTGGGAGCAGTACTTC. Residues: CASSFSGTQGWEQYF.

This clone was seen repeatedly, ten times or more. The chain is built from TRBV4-2 and TRBJ2-1; 7 bases are shared with TRBD2. V dropped 3 bases and J dropped 3; count of bases not matched to a gene: 8. Germline assignment: CDR1 LGHNA and CDR2 YNFKEQ. The CDR3 length is 16 residues. In DNA, the CDR3 is TGTGCCAGCAGCCACGGCGGACTAGGCGGCTACAATGAGCAGTTCTTC. It translates to CASSHGGLGGYNEQFF.

V gene TRBV6-1 combines with J gene TRBJ1-2, with D possibly TRBD1 on 5 matching bases. Trimming took 7 bases from V and 6 from J, leaving 15 bases between them. CDR1 and CDR2 from the germline V gene are MNHNS and SASEGT. There are 13 residues in the CDR3. CDR3 residues: CASTNGGVDGYTF. The CDR3 bases are TGTGCCAGCACCAACGGGGGGGTAGATGGCTACACCTTC.